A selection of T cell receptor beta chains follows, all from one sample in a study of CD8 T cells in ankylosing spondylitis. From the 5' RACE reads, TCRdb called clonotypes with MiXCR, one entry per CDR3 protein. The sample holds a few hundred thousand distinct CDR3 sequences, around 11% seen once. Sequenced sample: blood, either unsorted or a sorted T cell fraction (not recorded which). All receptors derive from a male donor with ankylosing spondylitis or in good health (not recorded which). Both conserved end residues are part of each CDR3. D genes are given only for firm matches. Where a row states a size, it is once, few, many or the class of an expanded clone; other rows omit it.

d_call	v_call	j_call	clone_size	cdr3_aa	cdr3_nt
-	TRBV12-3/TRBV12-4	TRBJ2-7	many	CASSFQPNYEQYF	TGTGCCAGCAGTTTCCAACCAAACTACGAGCAGTACTTC
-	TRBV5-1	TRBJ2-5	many	CASSGGRYQETQYF	TGCGCCAGCAGCGGGGGACGGTACCAAGAGACCCAGTACTTC
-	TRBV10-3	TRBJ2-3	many	CATLGSDTQYF	TGTGCCACCCTGGGTTCGGATACGCAGTATTTT
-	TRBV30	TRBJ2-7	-	CAWAPSNYEQYF	TGTGCCTGGGCCCCAAGTAACTACGAGCAGTACTTC
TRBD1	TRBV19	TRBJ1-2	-	CASKTQGTEPNYGYTF	TGTGCCAGCAAAACACAAGGGACAGAACCTAACTATGGCTACACCTTC
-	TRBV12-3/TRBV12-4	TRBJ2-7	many	CASSSPGLGEQYF	TGTGCCAGCAGCTCTCCAGGGTTGGGGGAGCAGTACTTC
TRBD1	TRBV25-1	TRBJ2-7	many	CASSETGGGYEQYF	TGTGCCAGCAGTGAAACAGGGGGCGGGTACGAGCAGTACTTC
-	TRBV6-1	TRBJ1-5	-	CASNERRGGNQPQHF	TGTGCCAGCAACGAAAGGAGGGGGGGGAATCAGCCCCAGCATTTT
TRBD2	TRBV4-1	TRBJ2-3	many	CASSQDQLAGLGTQYF	TGCGCCAGCAGCCAAGATCAACTAGCGGGGCTCGGTACGCAGTATTTT
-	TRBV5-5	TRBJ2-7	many	CASSSGRGSYEQYF	TGTGCCAGCAGCTCCGGGCGGGGATCCTACGAGCAGTACTTC
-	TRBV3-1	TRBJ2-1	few	CASCRRGFSPSSYNEQFF	TGTGCCTCCTGCCGAAGAGGTTTTAGCCCTAGCTCCTACAATGAGCAGTTCTTC
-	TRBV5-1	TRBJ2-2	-	CASRPQGNTGELFF	TGCGCCAGCAGACCACAGGGGAACACCGGGGAGCTGTTTTTT
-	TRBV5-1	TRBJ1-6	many	CASSLRGERNSPLHF	TGCGCCAGCAGCTTAAGGGGGGAACGTAATTCACCCCTCCACTTT
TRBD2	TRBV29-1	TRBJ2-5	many	CSVGDPGRSEYF	TGCAGCGTTGGGGATCCCGGGAGGTCAGAGTACTTC
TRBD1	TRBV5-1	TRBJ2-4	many	CASSQGQGKNIQYF	TGCGCCAGCAGCCAGGGACAGGGCAAAAACATTCAGTACTTC
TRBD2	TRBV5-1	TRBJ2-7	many	CASSFLTSGAPYEQYF	TGCGCCAGCAGCTTCCTTACTAGCGGGGCGCCCTACGAGCAGTACTTC
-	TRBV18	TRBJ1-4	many	CASSPGSARELFF	TGTGCCAGCTCACCTGGATCGGCGAGGGAACTGTTTTTT
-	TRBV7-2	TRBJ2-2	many	CASSWAPGPGELFF	TGTGCCAGCAGCTGGGCCCCCGGACCCGGGGAGCTGTTTTTT
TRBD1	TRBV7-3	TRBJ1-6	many	CASSLGTGYSPLHF	TGTGCCAGCAGCTTAGGGACAGGTTATTCACCCCTCCACTTT
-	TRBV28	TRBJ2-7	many	CASSNQGSAEQYF	TGTGCCAGCAGTAACCAGGGCTCGGCCGAGCAGTACTTC
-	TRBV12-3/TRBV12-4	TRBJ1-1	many	CASSFNPTGAFF	TGTGCCAGCAGTTTCAATCCCACAGGGGCTTTCTTT
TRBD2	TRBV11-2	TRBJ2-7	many	CASSLAAGVYEQYF	TGTGCCAGCAGCTTAGCAGCGGGAGTTTACGAGCAGTACTTC
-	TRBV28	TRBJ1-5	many	CASSLAGFSQPQHF	TGTGCCAGCAGTTTAGCAGGGTTTAGTCAGCCCCAGCATTTT
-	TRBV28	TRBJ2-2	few	CASRRTGAGELFF	TGTGCCAGCAGACGCACAGGAGCCGGGGAGCTGTTTTTT
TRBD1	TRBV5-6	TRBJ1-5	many	CASSYGQGVSDQPQHF	TGTGCCAGCAGCTATGGACAGGGCGTATCCGATCAGCCCCAGCATTTT
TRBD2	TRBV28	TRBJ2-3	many	CASSQPGLLTDTQYF	TGTGCCAGCAGCCAACCGGGACTACTCACAGATACGCAGTATTTT
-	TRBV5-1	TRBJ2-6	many	CASRADVSGANVLTF	TGCGCCAGCCGCGCGGACGTCTCTGGGGCCAACGTCCTGACTTTC
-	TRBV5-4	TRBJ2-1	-	CASSLGTESYNEQFF	TGTGCCAGCAGCTTGGGGACGGAATCCTACAATGAGCAGTTCTTC
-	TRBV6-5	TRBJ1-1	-	CASSHGRENTEAFF	TGTGCCAGCAGTCACGGACGAGAGAACACTGAAGCTTTCTTT
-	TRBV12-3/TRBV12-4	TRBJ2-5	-	CASSSGHNVETQYF	TGTGCCAGCAGTTCAGGGCATAATGTGGAGACCCAGTACTTC
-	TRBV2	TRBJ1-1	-	CASSEGSMGHLEAFF	TGTGCCAGCAGTGAAGGTAGTATGGGACACCTTGAAGCTTTCTTT
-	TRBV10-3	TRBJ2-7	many	CAISESVRAEQYF	TGTGCCATCAGTGAGTCTGTCAGGGCCGAGCAGTACTTC
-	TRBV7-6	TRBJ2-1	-	CASSSALTEQFF	TGTGCCAGCAGCTCAGCTCTCACTGAGCAGTTCTTC
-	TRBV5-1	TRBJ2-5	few	CASSLGPQYQETQYF	TGCGCCAGCAGCTTAGGGCCGCAGTACCAAGAGACCCAGTACTTC
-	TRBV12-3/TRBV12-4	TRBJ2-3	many	CASSFSWEALTQYF	TGTGCCAGCAGTTTTTCATGGGAGGCTCTTACGCAGTATTTT
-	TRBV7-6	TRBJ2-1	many	CASSLETISYNEQFF	TGTGCCAGCAGCCTAGAGACTATCTCCTACAATGAGCAGTTCTTC
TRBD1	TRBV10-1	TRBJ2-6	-	CASSAGGPSGANVLTF	TGCGCCAGCAGTGCAGGGGGCCCCTCTGGGGCCAACGTCCTGACTTTC
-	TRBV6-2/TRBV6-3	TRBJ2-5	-	CASGAPGTAYF	TGTGCCAGCGGGGCCCCGGGGACGGCTTACTTC
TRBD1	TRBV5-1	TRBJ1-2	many	CASSLEGTGDSGYTF	TGCGCCAGCAGCTTGGAGGGGACAGGGGACTCTGGCTACACCTTC
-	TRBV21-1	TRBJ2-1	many	CASSNEQFF	TGTGCCAGCAGCAATGAGCAGTTCTTC
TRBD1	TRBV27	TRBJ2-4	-	CASSFVGTGLYKNIQYF	TGTGCCAGCAGTTTCGTCGGGACAGGGTTATACAAAAACATTCAGTACTTC
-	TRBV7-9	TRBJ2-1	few	CASSLALLVIDEQFF	TGTGCCAGCAGCTTAGCTTTACTAGTAATCGATGAGCAGTTCTTC
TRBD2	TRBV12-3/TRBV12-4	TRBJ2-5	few	CASSLKAGGQETQYF	TGTGCCAGCAGTTTAAAAGCGGGGGGCCAAGAGACCCAGTACTTC
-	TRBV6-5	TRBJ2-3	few	CASSYGFDTSTDTQYF	TGTGCCAGCAGTTACGGATTCGACACAAGCACAGATACGCAGTATTTT
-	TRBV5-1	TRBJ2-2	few	CASRNSGPTGELFF	TGCGCCAGCCGCAATAGCGGCCCCACCGGGGAGCTGTTTTTT
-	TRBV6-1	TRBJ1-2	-	CASRESAYGYTF	TGTGCCAGCAGGGAGAGCGCCTATGGCTACACCTTC
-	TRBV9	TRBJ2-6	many	CASSVSGANVLTF	TGTGCCAGCAGCGTCTCTGGGGCCAACGTCCTGACTTTC
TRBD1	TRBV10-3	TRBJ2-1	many	CAIRAQGSIYNEQFF	TGTGCCATCAGGGCACAGGGGAGTATTTACAATGAGCAGTTCTTC
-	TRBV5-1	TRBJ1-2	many	CASSRDFASSGYTF	TGCGCCAGCAGCCGGGACTTCGCTTCCTCCGGCTACACCTTC
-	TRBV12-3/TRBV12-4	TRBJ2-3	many	CASNWGLRTDTQYF	TGTGCCAGTAATTGGGGCTTACGTACAGATACGCAGTATTTT
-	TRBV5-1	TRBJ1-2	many	CASSPIRGLNGYTF	TGCGCCAGCAGCCCCATACGGGGACTAAATGGCTACACCTTC
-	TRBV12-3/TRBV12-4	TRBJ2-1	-	CASSLGLFNEQFF	TGTGCCAGCAGTCTGGGACTCTTCAATGAGCAGTTCTTC
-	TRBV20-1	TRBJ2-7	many	CSASGAGTRSYEQYF	TGCAGTGCTAGTGGCGCCGGGACCCGATCCTACGAGCAGTACTTC
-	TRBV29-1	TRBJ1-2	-	CSVSGKANYGYTF	TGCAGCGTTTCCGGGAAAGCTAACTATGGCTACACCTTC
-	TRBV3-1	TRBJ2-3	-	CASSQLTGSTDTQYF	TGTGCCAGCAGCCAGCTAACGGGGAGCACAGATACGCAGTATTTT
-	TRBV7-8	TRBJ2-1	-	CTSSQGRLSYNEQFF	TGTACCAGCAGCCAGGGACGCCTCTCCTACAATGAGCAGTTCTTC
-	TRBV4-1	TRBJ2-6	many	CASSQDQSPGANVLTF	TGCGCCAGCAGCCAAGATCAGAGTCCTGGGGCCAACGTCCTGACTTTC